This passage covers 27 T cell receptor beta chains from one sample sequenced in a study of early T cells in non-severe SARS-CoV-2 infection. TCRdb passed the 5' RACE reads through MiXCR, listing each CDR3 protein once. Of just under 65,000 distinct CDR3 sequences listed, about an eighth are singletons. Sample: whole blood. Receptors were obtained from an adult who was a healthcare worker with PCR-confirmed SARS-CoV-2 infection or an uninfected control (not recorded which).

This clonotype was found many times. V and J are TRBV18 and TRBJ2-3, with 8 bases lining up with TRBD1. This CDR3 comprises 13 residues. Losses at the gene ends were 8 bases for V and 2 bases for J; bases not matched to a gene: 3. The germline gives CDR1 KGHSH, CDR2 LQKENI. CDR3 nucleotides: TGTGCCAGCCACAGGGGGGTCACAGATACGCAGTATTTT. As protein: CASHRGVTDTQYF.

This clonotype appeared a few times. V gene TRBV9 combines with J gene TRBJ2-7; maybe TRBD2 (6 bases). Germline V gene data show CDR1 as SGDLS and CDR2 as YYNGEE. The CDR3 sequence is 14 residues long. V was cut by 0 bases and J by 1 base, with 8 bases left in between. The CDR3 DNA sequence: TGTGCCAGCAGCGTAGGGCTAGCGTCCTACGAGCAGTACTTC. It yields the protein CASSVGLASYEQYF.

The chain links TRBV7-8 to TRBJ1-5; no clear D gene. Trimming stripped 4 bases from V and 5 bases from J, with 9 bases between. Germline V gene lookup returns CDR1 SGHVS and CDR2 FQNEAQ. The CDR3 is 13 residues long. CDR3 loop: CASSSDSDQPQHF. In DNA form, the CDR3 reads TGTGCCAGCAGCTCTGATTCGGATCAGCCCCAGCATTTT.

The V and J genes are TRBV9 and TRBJ1-1; D call uncertain. V was clipped by 0 bases and J by 3 bases, with 6 bases between them. This CDR3 region has 13 residues. Germline values: CDR1 SGDLS, CDR2 YYNGEE. The CDR3 nucleotides are TGTGCCAGCAGCGTAGACAGAGACACTGAAGCTTTCTTT. It translates to CASSVDRDTEAFF.

This clonotype was counted ten times or more. The chain recombines TRBV2 with TRBJ1-5, with D possibly TRBD1 on 6 matching bases. Trimming pared 4 bases from V and 1 base from J, leaving 8 bases between. Germline V gene lookup returns CDR1 SNHLY and CDR2 FYNNEI. The CDR3 spans 14 residues. CDR3 coding DNA: TGTGCCAGCAGTGCCAGGGGAAGCAATCAGCCCCAGCATTTT. Protein product: CASSARGSNQPQHF.

CDR3 loop: CASSLWRGVQETQYF. CDR3 DNA: TGTGCCAGCAGTTTATGGCGGGGGGTCCAAGAGACCCAGTACTTC. The chain has TRBV28 and TRBJ2-5, with 8 bases that match TRBD2. This CDR3 region has 15 residues. Germline CDR1 reads MDHEN; CDR2 reads SYDVKM. The V gene end was trimmed by 0 bases and the J gene end by 1 base; junction bases not matched to a gene: 1.

V and J are TRBV9 and TRBJ2-6; 11 bases agree with TRBD1. Trimming at V came to 4 bases and at J to 2 bases, leaving 8 bases not matched to a gene. The CDR3 has 18 residues. Germline assignment: CDR1 SGDLS and CDR2 YYNGEE. The CDR3 DNA is TGTGCCAGCAGCTTCCGGGACAGGGGGTTTCCTGGGGCCAACGTCCTGACTTTC. Translation: CASSFRDRGFPGANVLTF.

The CDR3 DNA sequence: TGTGCCAGCTCACCTGGCCAACAGACGGATACGCAGTATTTT. It codes for CASSPGQQTDTQYF. The V and J genes are TRBV18 and TRBJ2-3; no reliable D call. Between the trimmed V and J ends, which lost 3 bases and 6 bases, there was a span of 13 bases. The CDR3 runs to 14 residues. Germline CDR1 reads KGHSH; CDR2 reads LQKENI.

The chain uses TRBV9 and TRBJ1-1, with D uncertain. Trimming removed 2 bases from V and 2 bases from J, with 10 bases in between. CDR1 is SGDLS, CDR2 YYNGEE, per germline. This CDR3 has 14 residues. CDR3: CASSVLDSNTEAFF. For the CDR3, the DNA is TGTGCCAGCAGCGTTCTTGACTCTAACACTGAAGCTTTCTTT.

The V gene is TRBV10-2, the J gene TRBJ1-6, with D possibly being TRBD1 (5 bases). CDR1 is WSHSY and CDR2 is SAAADI in the germline V gene. V was trimmed by 7 bases and J by 2 bases, leaving 18 bases between them. This CDR3 has 17 residues. The CDR3 loop reads CASNSEPGPTYNSPLHF. The CDR3 region has the DNA TGCGCCAGCAACTCCGAACCGGGACCGACCTATAATTCACCCCTCCACTTT.

Only a few counts were recorded for this clonotype. DNA of the CDR3: TGTGCCAGCAGCTTTGGCAGGGTCCCCTCGAGCTCTGGAAACACCATATATTTT. It is translated as CASSFGRVPSSSGNTIYF. This sequence joins TRBV7-8 and TRBJ1-3; D may be TRBD1 (5 bases). This CDR3 spans 18 amino acids. The ends were cut back, 3 bases at V and 0 bases at J, with 18 bases in the middle. Germline loops: CDR1 SGHVS, CDR2 FQNEAQ.

The gene calls are TRBV19 and TRBJ1-2, with D possibly being TRBD1 (6 bases). This CDR3 contains 17 residues. CDR1 is LNHDA and CDR2 is SQIVND in the germline V gene (reference sequence). V was trimmed by 3 bases and J by 5 bases, leaving 22 bases between them. The CDR3 sequence is CASSMVTGPRLGYGYTF. The DNA for the CDR3 is TGTGCCAGTAGTATGGTGACAGGTCCCCGCCTAGGGTATGGCTACACCTTC.

This clonotype was counted only a few times. This chain joins TRBV18 and TRBJ2-7, with D hard to call. Germline V gives CDR1 KGHSH, CDR2 LQKENI. This CDR3 region has 14 residues. Trimming cost V 2 bases and J 2 bases, with 10 bases left between them. The CDR3 reads CASSPNGHAYEQYF. As DNA, the CDR3 is TGTGCCAGCTCACCAAACGGGCATGCCTACGAGCAGTACTTC.

This clonotype was observed a few times. A junction boundary mismatches the germline segment, possibly from a read error. The J gene is TRBJ1-1, the V gene TRBV5-6; tentatively, D is TRBD1 (6 bases). This CDR3 spans 15 amino acids. Germline CDR1 SGHDT, CDR2 YYEEEE. The CDR3 DNA reads as TGCGCCAGCAGCTTGTTGACAGGAGATAACACTGAAGCTTTCTTT. Its translation is CASSLLTGDNTEAFF.

This clonotype was seen more than once but under ten times. The chain couples TRBV7-2 to TRBJ2-1; D possibly corresponds to TRBD2 (5 bases). The CDR3 covers 13 residues. V was pared by 0 bases and J by 10 bases, with 10 bases between. CDR1 and CDR2 from the germline V gene are SGHTA and FQGNSA. The DNA of the CDR3 is TGTGCCAGCAGCTTAGCCCGGGGAGAAGAGCAGTTCTTC. Protein product: CASSLARGEEQFF.

This clonotype showed up just a few times. This chain links TRBV13 with TRBJ2-2; 8 nucleotides agree with TRBD1. Germline values: CDR1 PRHDT, CDR2 FYEKMQ (reference sequence). The J segment lost 0 bases and the V segment lost 5 bases, leaving 11 bases of the junction unmatched. The CDR3 is 18 residues long. For the CDR3, the DNA is TGTGCCAGCAGCGCGACCCTCTCGGACAGGGCGAACACCGGGGAGCTGTTTTTT. Its protein is CASSATLSDRANTGELFF. Supplemented by reference TRBV13 and TRBJ2-2, the full variable domain reads AAGVIQSPRHLIKEKRETATLKCYPIPRHDTVYWYQQGPGQDPQFLISFYEKMQSDKGSIPDRFSAQQFSDYHSELNMSSLELGDSALYFCASSATLSDRANTGELFFGEGSRLTVL.

This clonotype was counted a few times. The J gene is TRBJ1-6, the V gene TRBV27; D perhaps matches TRBD1 (5 bases). Between the trimmed V and J ends, which lost 3 bases and 0 bases, there was a span of 6 bases. The germline gives CDR1 MNHEY, CDR2 SMNVEV (reference sequence). This CDR3 has 15 amino acids. The CDR3 region is CASSLGDSYNSPLHF. CDR3 DNA: TGTGCCAGCAGTTTGGGGGACTCCTATAATTCACCCCTCCACTTT.

This clonotype was seen a few times. The V gene is TRBV7-6, the J gene TRBJ2-7; D not resolved. The CDR3 is made up of 11 amino acids. The germline CDR1 and CDR2 sequences are SGHVS and FNYEAQ. Trimming left V 2 bases short and J 5 bases short, with 4 bases between. The CDR3 region has the DNA TGTGCCAGCAGCTTACGGGACGAGCAGTACTTC. Residues: CASSLRDEQYF.

V usage is TRBV12-3 or TRBV12-4 and J usage is TRBJ2-3, with D maybe TRBD2 (6 bases). V was pared by 3 bases and J by 1 base, with 11 bases between. The CDR3 contains 15 residues. The CDR3 nucleotides read TGTGCCAGCAGTTTCTCTAGCGATGGCACAGATACGCAGTATTTT. Its translation is CASSFSSDGTDTQYF.

This clonotype was observed at least ten times. V usage is TRBV19 and J usage is TRBJ2-7; TRBD1 might be the D (5 bases). This CDR3 spans 13 amino acids. Trimming removed 8 bases at V and 2 bases at J, with 13 bases between. The germline CDR1 and CDR2 sequences are LNHDA and SQIVND (reference sequence). The CDR3 coding sequence is TGTGCCAGTCAGAAGCAGGGAACCTACGAGCAGTACTTC. It yields the protein CASQKQGTYEQYF.

This clonotype has a count of ten or more. The chain joins TRBV10-3 to TRBJ2-3; D is possibly TRBD1 (6 bases). The CDR3 covers 15 residues. Per germline, CDR1 ENHRY and CDR2 SYGVKD. V lost 6 bases and J 0 bases, leaving 13 bases between the germline ends. The CDR3 region is CAISRQAVSTDTQYF. The CDR3 nucleotides read TGTGCCATCAGCCGACAGGCTGTGAGCACAGATACGCAGTATTTT.

With regard to this clonotype: The CDR3 carries no conserved terminal phenylalanine or tryptophan, so it likely arises from a read error. The CDR3 coding sequence is TGTGCCAGCTCACCGGTCGCAACCGGGGAGCTGTTTTCT. Translation gives CASSPVATGELFS. The gene calls are TRBV18 and TRBJ2-2; D remains ambiguous. The germline CDR1 and CDR2 sequences are KGHSH and LQKENI. V lost 3 bases to trimming and J lost 5 bases, with 7 bases between them. The CDR3 consists of 13 residues.

This clonotype was counted only a few times. The V gene is TRBV5-1, the J gene TRBJ2-7; D not resolved. Trimming removed 0 bases at V and 4 bases at J, with 5 bases between. CDR1 and CDR2 (germline): SGHRS, YFSETQ. This CDR3 is built from 12 residues. Here the CDR3 DNA reads TGCGCCAGCAGCTTGGTCGGGTACGAGCAGTACTTC. Encoded protein: CASSLVGYEQYF.

The rearrangement links TRBV10-2 to TRBJ2-1; 8 positions agree with TRBD2. V gave up 2 bases and J gave up 2 bases; unmatched junction bases: 2. This CDR3 region has 15 residues. The germline V gene encodes CDR1 WSHSY and CDR2 SAAADI. The CDR3 here is CASSEDSGAYNEQFF. The CDR3 DNA reads as TGCGCCAGCAGTGAGGATAGCGGGGCCTACAATGAGCAGTTCTTC.

This clonotype was seen many times. The chain recombines TRBV5-4 with TRBJ1-1; D call uncertain. The V end lost 2 bases, the J end lost 5 bases, and 16 bases lay between the germline ends. The CDR3 runs 15 residues. Germline V gives CDR1 SGHNT, CDR2 YYREEE (reference sequence). The CDR3 sequence: CASSFAQALRTEAFF. As DNA, the CDR3 is TGTGCCAGCAGCTTCGCCCAGGCGCTGAGAACTGAAGCTTTCTTT.

The table lists this clonotype with a few counts. The rearrangement uses TRBV14 and TRBJ2-2; tentatively, D is TRBD2 (5 bases). Looked up from germline, CDR1 is SGHDN and CDR2 is FVKESK. The length of the CDR3 is 12 residues. The V and J ends lost 6 bases and 4 bases respectively, with 6 bases between them. For the CDR3, the DNA is TGTGCCAGCAGGGAGGCCACCGGGGAGCTGTTTTTT. Encoded protein: CASREATGELFF.

The rearrangement joins TRBV5-5 to TRBJ2-7; 7 bases line up with TRBD1. V dropped 4 bases and J dropped 0; count of bases not matched to a gene: 4. The CDR3 spans 14 residues. Germline V gene data show CDR1 as SGHKS and CDR2 as YYEKEE (reference sequence). CDR3: CASSGTGVSYEQYF. CDR3 bases: TGTGCCAGCAGCGGCACAGGGGTCTCCTACGAGCAGTACTTC.